This T cell receptor (beta chain) was observed in a study of read filtering for tumor transcriptome and immune sequencing. Study as a whole: The cohort had more than 16 men and approximately 13 women aged about 47 to 90, mean around 66 years. After DNase treatment, RNA was made into whole-transcriptome libraries. Regarding the study as a whole: Sorted CD138-negative bone marrow cells were not purified T cells. Dropping single-read clonotypes raised IR-seq and RNA-seq shared-clonotype correlation.

The table lists this clonotype with many counts. The antigen remains unidentified. This library used roughly 430 ng RNA and molecular barcoded adaptors spanning alpha/delta and beta/gamma chains. TCRdb passed the reads through MiXCR, listing each CDR3 protein once. This sample yields some 39,000 distinct CDR3 sequences, of which 11% to 15% are seen a single time; roughly 18% belongs to the top ten. The receptor was isolated from a donor over 35 with multiple myeloma. The sample taken for sequencing was a population of CD138-negative cells sorted from bone marrow.

CDR3: CASSPAQNEQFF. The CDR3, as DNA: TGTGCCAGCAGCCCGGCACAGAATGAGCAGTTCTTC. The chain joins TRBV6-2 or TRBV6-3 to TRBJ2-1; no firm D call. Germline V gene lookup returns CDR1 MNHEY and CDR2 SVGEGT. V lost 6 bases and J 7 bases, leaving 10 bases between the germline ends. This CDR3 is 12 amino acids long.